This T cell receptor beta chain is from a study of beta chain features in type 1 diabetes. This CDR3 has 16 amino acids. Germline values: CDR1 SGHVS, CDR2 FQNEAQ. Trimming shortened V by 1 base and J by 0 bases, and 12 bases separated the two germline ends. To note about this clone: What it binds is not known.

Via the markers CD45RO/CCR7/CD25/CD127/CD95/CD27, stem cell-like memory, regulatory, central memory and naive CD4+ cells were sorted. Study-wide findings and caveats: In all four CD4+ subsets, TCRB CDR3 length was significantly, moderately reduced in type 1 diabetes. It was not settled here whether HLA type affects TCRB rearrangement.

cDNA synthesis used the whole RNA isolate, giving expressed TCRB sequences. Samples of naive, central memory and regulatory T cells yielded a mean of about 3.9 million reads. Data came from immunoSEQ multiplex PCR; TCRdb stores just in-frame clones and leaves some out. The data hold some 130,000 clones, with 9% observed a single time. The sequence was collected from a man under 40 with type 1 diabetes. Sequenced sample: central memory CD4+ T cells from blood. V and J are TRBV7-8 and TRBJ1-2; D not certain. The CDR3 region has the DNA TGTGCCAGCAGCTTAGGTTCAGGCCGAGCTAACTATGGCTACACCTTC. Translating gives CASSLGSGRANYGYTF.